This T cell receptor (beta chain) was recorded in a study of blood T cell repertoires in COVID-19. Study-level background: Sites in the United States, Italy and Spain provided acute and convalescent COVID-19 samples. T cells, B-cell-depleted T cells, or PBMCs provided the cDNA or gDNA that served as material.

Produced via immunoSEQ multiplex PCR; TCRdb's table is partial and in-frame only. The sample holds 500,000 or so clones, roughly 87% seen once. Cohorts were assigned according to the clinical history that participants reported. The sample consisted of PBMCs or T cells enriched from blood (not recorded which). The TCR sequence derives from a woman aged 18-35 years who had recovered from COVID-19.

In DNA, the CDR3 is TGCGCCAGCAGCCGGACAGGGGGGCGAGAAGCTTTCTTT. Protein sequence: CASSRTGGREAFF. The chain joins TRBV4-1 to TRBJ1-1; 10 bases fit TRBD1. J was trimmed by 8 bases and V by 4 bases; bases with no gene match: 4. The CDR3 runs 13 residues. Germline V gene sequence: CDR1 MGHRA, CDR2 YSYEKL.